Ten or more counts support the clone carrying this T cell receptor (beta chain). CDR1 and CDR2 (germline): SQVTM, ANQGSEA. The CDR3 length is 15 residues. Trimming stripped 5 bases from V and 3 bases from J, with 14 bases between. TCRdb reprocessed the 5' RACE reads with MiXCR, giving one entry per CDR3 protein. The sample includes 54,000 or so distinct CDR3 sequences, roughly 5.3% seen only once; the top ten take 6% to 7%. The sample comes from a study of early T cells in non-severe SARS-CoV-2 infection. This clonotype was obtained from an adult who was a healthcare worker with PCR-confirmed SARS-CoV-2 infection or an uninfected control (not recorded which). The sequenced sample was whole blood. This chain uses TRBV29-1 with TRBJ2-6, with no clear D. In DNA form, the CDR3 reads TGCAGCGTTCCCTGGTTCGTAGATGGGGCCAACGTCCTGACTTTC. Translated: CSVPWFVDGANVLTF.